This is a list of T cell receptor beta chains from one sample in a study of blood T cell repertoires in COVID-19. Sequencing was performed with immunoSEQ multiplex PCR; in TCRdb, only in-frame clones are kept and a portion is missing. Of hundreds of thousands of clones listed, 87% are singletons. The sequenced sample consisted of PBMCs or T cells enriched from blood (not recorded which). Receptor source: a middle-aged woman who had recovered from COVID-19. CDR3s include the opening cysteine and the closing phenylalanine or tryptophan. Each record gives: D gene, clone size, V gene, J gene, CDR3 protein, CDR3 DNA. The D gene is left open where the match is weak. A row's size may be missing; if present it is once, few, many or a size class.

TRBD2,-,TRBV7-9,TRBJ2-7,CASSTQTSGPSYEQYF,TGTGCCAGCAGCACACAGACTAGCGGCCCCTCCTACGAGCAGTACTTC
-,-,TRBV6-5,TRBJ1-2,CASSSETGLYGYTF,TGTGCCAGCAGTTCGGAGACAGGCCTCTATGGCTACACCTTC
TRBD1,-,TRBV30,TRBJ1-3,CAWGTGGTIYF,TGTGCCTGGGGGACAGGGGGAACCATATATTTT
-,-,TRBV28,TRBJ2-7,CASSFATAYSYEQYF,TGTGCCAGCAGTTTTGCGACAGCCTACAGTTACGAGCAGTACTTC
-,-,TRBV7-9,TRBJ1-1,CASSPTGPDNTEAFF,TGTGCCAGCAGCCCCACTGGGCCGGATAACACTGAAGCTTTCTTT
TRBD1,-,TRBV27,TRBJ1-6,CASGTVGHNSPLHF,TGTGCCAGCGGGACAGTGGGGCATAATTCACCCCTCCACTTT
TRBD2,-,TRBV28,TRBJ2-1,CASVWTSRNHNEQFF,TGTGCCAGCGTGTGGACTAGCCGAAACCACAATGAGCAGTTCTTC
TRBD2,-,TRBV4-1,TRBJ2-2,CASSQLPALAGEYSRNTGELFF,TGCGCCAGCAGCCAGCTCCCCGCTCTAGCGGGAGAGTATAGTAGGAACACCGGGGAGCTGTTTTTT
-,-,TRBV28,TRBJ1-2,CASSPGGERGYGYTF,TGTGCCAGCAGTCCTGGGGGGGAGCGAGGATATGGCTACACCTTC
-,-,TRBV19,TRBJ1-1,CASSFNTEAFF,TGTGCCAGCTCGTTTAACACTGAAGCTTTCTTT
TRBD1,-,TRBV27,TRBJ2-3,CASSSGTARWGTDTQYF,TGTGCCAGCAGTTCCGGGACAGCTCGGTGGGGAACAGATACGCAGTATTTT
TRBD2,-,TRBV11-1,TRBJ2-5,CASSLGGSRETQYF,TGTGCCAGCAGCTTAGGCGGGAGTAGGGAGACCCAGTACTTC
-,-,TRBV7-3,TRBJ2-5,CASSLIDWGQDQETQYF,TGTGCCAGCAGCCTAATCGACTGGGGGCAGGACCAAGAGACCCAGTACTTC
-,-,TRBV5-1,TRBJ2-7,CASRKSERDYEQYF,TGCGCCAGCAGGAAGTCTGAGAGGGACTACGAGCAGTACTTC
-,few,TRBV7-3,TRBJ1-6,CASSLERNSPLHF,TGTGCCAGCAGCTTGGAGCGGAATTCACCCCTCCACTTT
-,-,TRBV30,TRBJ1-4,CAWSTPTTEDNEKLFF,TGTGCCTGGAGTACCCCCACGACCGAGGATAATGAAAAACTGTTTTTT
-,-,TRBV3-1/TRBV3-2,TRBJ2-1,CASSPWGGDEQFF,TGTGCCAGCAGTCCGTGGGGAGGCGATGAGCAGTTCTTC
TRBD1,-,TRBV6-4,TRBJ2-1,CASSVRRGQLNEQFF,TGTGCCAGCAGTGTACGAAGGGGACAGCTAAATGAGCAGTTCTTC
-,-,TRBV6-4,TRBJ1-2,CASSDSGQGRGYTF,TGTGCCAGCAGTGACTCGGGGCAGGGCCGTGGCTACACCTTC
-,-,TRBV5-1,TRBJ2-3,CASSLAVGTDTQYF,TGCGCCAGCAGCTTGGCTGTCGGGACAGATACGCAGTATTTT
TRBD2,-,TRBV7-9,TRBJ2-5,CASSLRQGSTSGRSQTQYF,TGTGCCAGCAGCCTACGACAGGGTTCAACTAGCGGGAGAAGCCAGACCCAGTACTTC
-,-,TRBV11-2,TRBJ1-1,CASSSILRDTEAFF,TGTGCCAGCAGCTCGATCCTACGCGACACTGAAGCTTTCTTT
-,-,TRBV18,TRBJ2-7,CASSPGRGEAEQYF,TGTGCCAGCTCACCAGGCAGGGGGGAGGCCGAGCAGTACTTC
-,-,TRBV28,TRBJ1-2,CASSLQGRVSYGYTF,TGTGCCAGCAGTCTTCAGGGGCGGGTCAGTTATGGCTACACCTTC
-,-,TRBV20-1,TRBJ2-7,CSARDHYEQYF,TGCAGTGCTAGAGATCACTACGAGCAGTACTTC
-,-,TRBV6-5,TRBJ1-1,CASILTGGNTEAFF,TGTGCCAGCATTCTGACCGGGGGGAACACTGAAGCTTTCTTT
-,-,TRBV14,TRBJ2-4,CASSQDIAKNIQYF,TGTGCCAGCAGCCAAGATATCGCCAAAAACATTCAGTACTTC
-,-,TRBV28,TRBJ2-7,CASSLWDSPAYEQYF,TGTGCCAGCAGTTTATGGGACTCTCCGGCTTACGAGCAGTACTTC
-,-,TRBV5-1,TRBJ2-5,CASSLDRLSDQYF,TGCGCCAGCAGCTTGGACAGGTTAAGTGACCAGTACTTC
-,-,TRBV7-6,TRBJ1-5,CASSLGAGFSNQPQHF,TGTGCCAGCAGCTTAGGGGCGGGTTTTAGCAATCAGCCCCAGCATTTT
-,-,TRBV30,TRBJ2-1,CAWSNNNEQFF,TGTGCCTGGAGTAATAACAATGAGCAGTTCTTC
TRBD1,-,TRBV12-3/TRBV12-4,TRBJ1-1,CASGPDRAEAFF,TGTGCCAGCGGTCCGGACAGGGCGGAAGCTTTCTTT
TRBD1,few,TRBV15,TRBJ1-5,CATSQGGLNQPQHF,TGTGCCACCTCCCAGGGGGGCCTCAATCAGCCCCAGCATTTT
-,-,TRBV24-1,TRBJ2-3,CATAGAGVPDTQYF,TGTGCCACCGCGGGGGCAGGGGTCCCAGATACGCAGTATTTT
TRBD2,-,TRBV7-2,TRBJ2-3,CASSLGGGRARGDTQYF,TGTGCCAGCAGCTTAGGGGGCGGGAGGGCCCGGGGAGATACGCAGTATTTT
-,-,TRBV5-5,TRBJ2-7,CASSVTAATYEQYF,TGTGCCAGCAGCGTGACAGCAGCAACGTACGAGCAGTACTTC
-,-,TRBV29-1,TRBJ2-1,CSVEGQGWDNEQFF,TGCAGCGTTGAAGGCCAGGGGTGGGACAATGAGCAGTTCTTC
TRBD1,-,TRBV18,TRBJ1-5,CASSTRQGIQPQHF,TGTGCCAGCTCAACAAGACAGGGGATTCAGCCCCAGCATTTT
-,-,TRBV5-8,TRBJ2-3,CASSPERLPLGTQYF,TGTGCCAGCAGCCCCGAGCGTCTCCCACTGGGTACGCAGTATTTT
-,-,TRBV9,TRBJ1-2,CASSLRGDGYTF,TGTGCCAGCAGCCTTCGCGGGGATGGCTACACCTTC
-,-,TRBV15,TRBJ2-7,CATSRDRGRAVRHF,TGTGCCACCAGCAGAGATCGCGGGCGTGCTGTTAGGCACTTC
TRBD2,-,TRBV7-9,TRBJ2-5,CASSSSGRADAQYF,TGTGCCAGCAGCTCTAGCGGGAGGGCGGACGCCCAGTACTTC
-,few,TRBV25-1,TRBJ1-5,CASSESGNQPQHF,TGTGCCAGCAGTGAATCGGGGAATCAGCCCCAGCATTTT
-,-,TRBV10-3,TRBJ2-3,CAISGSDTKTDTQYF,TGTGCCATCAGTGGATCCGACACAAAGACAGATACGCAGTATTTT
-,-,TRBV7-8,TRBJ1-5,CASSLFIEPQHF,TGTGCCAGCAGCTTATTTATAGAGCCCCAGCATTTT
-,-,TRBV19,TRBJ2-1,CASSPATRYNEQFF,TGTGCCAGTAGTCCCGCGACTCGCTACAATGAGCAGTTCTTC
-,-,TRBV19,TRBJ2-3,CASSPFGDTQYF,TGTGCCAGTAGCCCGTTTGGCGATACGCAGTATTTT
-,-,TRBV24-1,TRBJ2-3,CATSDQQWATTDTQYF,TGTGCCACCAGTGATCAACAGTGGGCCACCACAGATACGCAGTATTTT
TRBD1,-,TRBV6-1,TRBJ2-2,CASSDFVGQANTGELFF,TGTGCCAGCAGTGATTTCGTGGGACAGGCGAACACCGGGGAGCTGTTTTTT
TRBD2,-,TRBV28,TRBJ2-1,CASSEGLAGVGYNEQFF,TGTGCCAGCAGTGAGGGACTAGCGGGAGTAGGTTACAATGAGCAGTTCTTC
-,once,TRBV28,TRBJ2-5,CASSNQAVGGETQYF,TGTGCCAGCTCGAACCAAGCAGTGGGGGGAGAGACCCAGTACTTC
-,-,TRBV5-1,TRBJ2-1,CASSLVATRGYNEQFF,TGCGCCAGCAGCTTGGTCGCGACTAGGGGATACAATGAGCAGTTCTTC
TRBD1,-,TRBV18,TRBJ2-2,CASSPLQGATGELFF,TGTGCCAGCTCTCCCTTGCAGGGGGCGACCGGGGAGCTGTTTTTT
-,-,TRBV7-2,TRBJ1-3,CASSPGPGNTIYF,TGTGCCAGCAGCCCGGGTCCTGGAAACACCATATATTTT
-,-,TRBV19,TRBJ2-1,CASSMRQGHNEQFF,TGTGCCAGTAGTATGCGGCAGGGCCACAATGAGCAGTTCTTC
-,-,TRBV10-3,TRBJ1-2,CAISDDRTTYGYTF,TGTGCCATCAGTGATGACAGGACGACCTATGGCTACACCTTC
-,-,TRBV7-9,TRBJ1-2,CASSQGGRDLNYGYTF,TGTGCCAGCAGCCAAGGCGGCAGGGATCTTAACTATGGCTACACCTTC
-,few,TRBV4-3,TRBJ2-7,CASSQGVHYEQYF,TGCGCCAGCAGCCAAGGTGTCCACTACGAGCAGTACTTC